This T cell receptor beta chain was retrieved from a study of PD-1 blockade in classical Hodgkin lymphoma. The study's findings and limits: The study reported lower baseline TCR diversity in newly diagnosed patients than in healthy donors. Why repertoires differed is undefined; disease activity or prior therapy possibly contributed.

Libraries were prepared by immunoSEQ multiplex PCR; TCRdb keeps only in-frame clonotypes and omits some of them. The table lists 15,000 to 20,000 clones, around 90% of them singletons. Noted time point: newly diagnosed, previously untreated cHL patient sample. As for this clone: Its antigen is currently unknown.

CDR1 SGHTS and CDR2 YDEGEE come from the germline V gene. V dropped 9 bases and J dropped 5; count of bases not matched to a gene: 8. This CDR3 comprises 12 residues. The chain joins TRBV5-8 to TRBJ2-7, with 7 nucleotides matching TRBD1. Sequencing used peripheral blood mononuclear cells (PBMCs). This clonotype originated in a human donor with classical Hodgkin lymphoma. CDR3 amino acids: CATRQGFDEQYF. The CDR3, as DNA: TGTGCCACCCGACAGGGTTTCGACGAGCAGTACTTC.